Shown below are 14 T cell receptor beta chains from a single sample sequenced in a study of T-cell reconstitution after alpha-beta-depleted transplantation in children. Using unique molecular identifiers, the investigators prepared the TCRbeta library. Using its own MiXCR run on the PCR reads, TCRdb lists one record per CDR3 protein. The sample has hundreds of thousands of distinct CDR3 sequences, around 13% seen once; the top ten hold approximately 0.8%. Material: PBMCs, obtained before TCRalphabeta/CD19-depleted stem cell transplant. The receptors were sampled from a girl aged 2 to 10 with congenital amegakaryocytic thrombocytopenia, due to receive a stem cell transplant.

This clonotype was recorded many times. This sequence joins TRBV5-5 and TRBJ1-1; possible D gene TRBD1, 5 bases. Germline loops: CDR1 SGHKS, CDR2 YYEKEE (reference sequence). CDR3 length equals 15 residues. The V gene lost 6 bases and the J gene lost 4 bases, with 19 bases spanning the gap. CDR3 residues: CASMARVPASTEAFF. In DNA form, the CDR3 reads TGTGCCAGCATGGCCAGGGTCCCTGCGAGCACTGAAGCTTTCTTT.

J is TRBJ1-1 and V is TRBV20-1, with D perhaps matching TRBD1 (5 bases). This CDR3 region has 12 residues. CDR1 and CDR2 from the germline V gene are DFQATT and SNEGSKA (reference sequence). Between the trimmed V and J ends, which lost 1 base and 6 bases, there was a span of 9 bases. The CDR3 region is CSARGRTSEAFF. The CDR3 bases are TGCAGTGCTAGAGGCCGGACATCTGAAGCTTTCTTT.

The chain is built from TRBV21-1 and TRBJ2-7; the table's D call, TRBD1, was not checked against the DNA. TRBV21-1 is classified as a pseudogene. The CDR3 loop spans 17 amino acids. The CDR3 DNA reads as TGTGCCAGCATCGGACCGATCACAGGACACGCCTCGGGAGAGCAGTACTTC. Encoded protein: CASIGPITGHASGEQYF.

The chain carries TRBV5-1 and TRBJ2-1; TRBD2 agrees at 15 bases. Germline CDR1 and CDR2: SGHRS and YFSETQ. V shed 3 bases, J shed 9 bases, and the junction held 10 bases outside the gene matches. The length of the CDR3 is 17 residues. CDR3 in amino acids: CASSSSGTSGRWGEQFF. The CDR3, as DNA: TGCGCCAGCAGCTCCTCCGGGACTAGCGGGAGGTGGGGTGAGCAGTTCTTC.

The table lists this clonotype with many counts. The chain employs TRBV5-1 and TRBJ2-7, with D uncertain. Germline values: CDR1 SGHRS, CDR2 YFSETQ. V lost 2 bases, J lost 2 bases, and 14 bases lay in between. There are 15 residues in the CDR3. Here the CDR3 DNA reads TGCGCCAGCAGCTTCAGCGCCTTTATGCCCTACGAGCAGTACTTC. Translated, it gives CASSFSAFMPYEQYF.

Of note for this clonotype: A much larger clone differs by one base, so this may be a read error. The CDR3, as DNA: TGCGCCAGCAGCTTGACAGCGGCCTACAATGAGCAGTTCTTC. Its protein is CASSLTAAYNEQFF. The chain links TRBV5-1 to TRBJ2-1; weak D call: TRBD2 (5 bases). V lost 1 base to trimming and J lost 2 bases, with 7 bases between them. The CDR3 length is 14 residues. Germline V gives CDR1 SGHRS, CDR2 YFSETQ.

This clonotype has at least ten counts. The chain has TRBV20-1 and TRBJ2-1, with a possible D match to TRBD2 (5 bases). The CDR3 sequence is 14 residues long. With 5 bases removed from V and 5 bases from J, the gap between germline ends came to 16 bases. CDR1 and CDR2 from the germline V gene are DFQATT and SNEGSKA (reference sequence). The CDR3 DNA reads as TGCAGTGCTGTCCGGGCTCGGGATGACAATGAGCAGTTCTTC. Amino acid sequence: CSAVRARDDNEQFF.

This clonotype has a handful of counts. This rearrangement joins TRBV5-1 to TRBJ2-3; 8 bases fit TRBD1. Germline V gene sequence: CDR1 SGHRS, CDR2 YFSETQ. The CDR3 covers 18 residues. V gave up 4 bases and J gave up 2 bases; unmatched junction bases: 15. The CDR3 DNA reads TGCGCCAGCAGCCTAGACAGGGGAAGGGTAGCCTACACAGATACGCAGTATTTT. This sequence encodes CASSLDRGRVAYTDTQYF.

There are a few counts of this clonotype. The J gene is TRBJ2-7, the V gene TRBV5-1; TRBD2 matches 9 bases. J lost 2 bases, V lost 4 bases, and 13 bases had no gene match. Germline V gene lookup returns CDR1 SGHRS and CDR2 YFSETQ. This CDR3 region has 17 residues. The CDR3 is CASSPGRLAGSPYEQYF. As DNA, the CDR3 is TGCGCCAGCAGCCCCGGCCGTCTAGCGGGAAGCCCCTACGAGCAGTACTTC.

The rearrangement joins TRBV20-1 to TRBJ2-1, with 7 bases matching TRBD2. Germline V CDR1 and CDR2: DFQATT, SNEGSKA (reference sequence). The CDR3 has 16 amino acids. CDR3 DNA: TGCTGTGTCCACCGGGACTACCAGAAAATATACAATGAGCAGTTCTTC. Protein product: CCVHRDYQKIYNEQFF.

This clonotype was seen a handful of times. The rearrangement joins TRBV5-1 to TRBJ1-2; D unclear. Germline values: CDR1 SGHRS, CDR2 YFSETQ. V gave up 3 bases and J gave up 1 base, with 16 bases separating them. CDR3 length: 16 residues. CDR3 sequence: CASSWTDGRNNYGYTF. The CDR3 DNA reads TGCGCCAGCAGCTGGACCGACGGTCGAAATAACTATGGCTACACCTTC.

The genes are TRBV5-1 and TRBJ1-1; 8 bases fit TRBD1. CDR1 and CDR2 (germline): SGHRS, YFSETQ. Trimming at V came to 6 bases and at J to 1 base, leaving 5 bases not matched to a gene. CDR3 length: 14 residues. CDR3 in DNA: TGCGCCAGCATGGGGACAGGAAAGAACACTGAAGCTTTCTTT. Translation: CASMGTGKNTEAFF.

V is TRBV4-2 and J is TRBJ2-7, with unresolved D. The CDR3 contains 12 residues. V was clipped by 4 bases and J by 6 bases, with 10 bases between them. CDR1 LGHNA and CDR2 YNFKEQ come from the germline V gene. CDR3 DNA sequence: TGTGCCAGCAGCCGGGGATTGGGCGAGCAGTACTTC. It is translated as CASSRGLGEQYF.

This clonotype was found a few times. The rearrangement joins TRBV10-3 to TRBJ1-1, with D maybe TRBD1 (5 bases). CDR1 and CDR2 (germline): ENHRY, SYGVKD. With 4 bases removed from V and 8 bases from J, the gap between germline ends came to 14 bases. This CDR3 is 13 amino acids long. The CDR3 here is CAISGVGAAEAFF. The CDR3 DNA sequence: TGTGCCATCAGTGGAGTAGGGGCCGCAGAAGCTTTCTTT.